Sequencing of this T cell receptor beta chain was carried out in a study of graft-versus-host responses after intestinal transplantation. Study background: All recipients were transplanted with multivisceral, liver-intestinal, or isolated intestinal grafts. Anti-thymocyte globulin induction, then tacrolimus and steroids for roughly 3 years, went to all recipients. Findings and limits, study-wide: GvH clones detected in recipient marrow included some appearing first in ileum or blood. Early post-transplant HvG declines showed an association with peak circulating GvH clone levels.

This table comes from immunoSEQ multiplex PCR, and its TCRdb copy is limited to in-frame clones, with some not included. The data show 86,000 or so clones, with over 80% seen just once and approximately 5.6% held by the top ten. The germline V gene has CDR1 KGHSH and CDR2 LQKENI. The CDR3 extends over 13 amino acids. Trimming took 3 bases from V and 7 from J, leaving 13 bases between them. About this clone: The antigen is not known.

V usage is TRBV18 and J usage is TRBJ2-7; D is ambiguous. The material was unstimulated CD8+ T cells sorted from spleen or lymph node cells, obtained before intestinal transplant. This TCR derives from a human donor who received an intestinal transplant. The CDR3 sequence: CASSPLTLGEQYF. The CDR3 DNA sequence: TGTGCCAGCTCACCTCTTACTCTGGGGGAGCAGTACTTC.